The 21 T cell receptor beta chains presented below share a single source sample, sequenced in a study of cytomegalovirus exposure and HLA in healthy donors. PCR primers comprised 60 Vbeta and 13 Jbeta primers. Using immunoSEQ multiplex PCR, the repertoire was profiled, and TCRdb retains in-frame clones only, with some absent. This table holds about 150,000 clones, about 70% found once. The specimen was PBMCs. All receptors derive from a man in his fifties or sixties in good health and CMV-seronegative.

CDR3 region: CASSYGLADNEQFF. DNA of the CDR3: TGTGCCAGCAGTTACGGACTAGCGGACAATGAGCAGTTCTTC. The chain carries TRBV6-6 and TRBJ2-1; 10 positions match TRBD2. The CDR3 extends over 14 amino acids. The V and J ends lost 2 bases and 5 bases, in that order; junction bases with no gene match: 0. CDR1 is MNHNY, CDR2 SVGAGI, per germline (reference sequence).

The V and J genes are TRBV7-2 and TRBJ1-6; 10 bases fit TRBD1. Germline V lookup: CDR1 SGHTA, CDR2 FQGNSA. This CDR3 comprises 15 residues. V shed 5 bases and J 8 bases; nucleotides not matched to a gene: 6. CDR3 amino acids: CASSVTGTGDSPLHF. CDR3 nucleotides: TGTGCCAGCAGCGTAACCGGGACAGGGGATTCACCCCTCCACTTT.

The chain uses TRBV7-9 and TRBJ1-5; no definite D call. Germline CDR1 is SEHNR and CDR2 is FQNEAQ (reference sequence). Trimming pared 6 bases from V and 0 bases from J, leaving 9 bases between. The CDR3 has 14 amino acids. The CDR3 nucleotides are TGTGCCAGCAGGGCCAGTGATAGCAATCAGCCCCAGCATTTT. This translates into CASRASDSNQPQHF.

The genes are TRBV14 and TRBJ2-3; D might be TRBD1 (5 bases). Germline V gene data show CDR1 as SGHDN and CDR2 as FVKESK. V dropped 1 base and J dropped 0 bases, with 14 bases sitting between them. The CDR3 is made up of 17 amino acids. The CDR3 sequence: CASSQGQGQTSTDTQYF. The CDR3 nucleotides read TGTGCCAGCAGCCAAGGGCAGGGTCAAACTAGCACAGATACGCAGTATTTT. Full variable domain (remainder filled in from reference TRBV14 and TRBJ2-3): EAGVTQFPSHSVIEKGQTVTLRCDPISGHDNLYWYRRVMGKEIKFLLHFVKESKQDESGMPNNRFLAERTGGTYSTLKVQPAELEDSGVYFCASSQGQGQTSTDTQYFGPGTRLTVL.

The rearrangement joins TRBV28 to TRBJ2-1; 8 nucleotides match TRBD2. After removal of 6 bases from V and 2 bases from J, the junction contained 9 bases not matched to a gene. CDR1 is MDHEN and CDR2 is SYDVKM in the germline V gene. The CDR3 extends over 16 amino acids. Here the CDR3 reads CASSGTRQITYNEQFF. CDR3 sequence (DNA): TGTGCCAGCAGCGGGACTAGACAGATCACCTACAATGAGCAGTTCTTC.

This clone has a handful of counts. The rearrangement uses TRBV4-2 and TRBJ1-3, with D possibly matching TRBD1 (6 bases). The germline gives CDR1 LGHNA, CDR2 YNFKEQ. This CDR3 region has 15 residues. Trimming pared 6 bases from V and 0 bases from J, leaving 12 bases between. CDR3 coding DNA: TGTGCCAGCAGGCTACAGGGCGACTCTGGAAACACCATATATTTT. Protein: CASRLQGDSGNTIYF.

This clone was recorded a few times. This chain links TRBV6-6 with TRBJ2-2, with 9 nucleotides matching TRBD1. CDR3 size: 15 residues. V shed 6 bases and J 7 bases; nucleotides not matched to a gene: 9. Germline CDR1 and CDR2: MNHNY and SVGAGI (reference sequence). CDR3 sequence: CASSGDRATIGELFF. For the CDR3, the DNA is TGTGCCAGCAGCGGGGACAGGGCAACAATCGGGGAGCTGTTTTTT.

CDR3 DNA: TGTGCCAGCAGTTACTCAGGGGACAGGGGCTACGAGCAGTACTTC. This translates into CASSYSGDRGYEQYF. The chain couples TRBV6-5 to TRBJ2-7; TRBD1 aligns across 10 bases. Germline V gene sequence: CDR1 MNHEY, CDR2 SVGAGI. This CDR3 has 15 residues. V shed 0 bases, J shed 3 bases, and the junction held 2 bases outside the gene matches.

This clone came up a few times. This chain joins TRBV2 and TRBJ1-1; 7 bases are a match to TRBD1. Germline CDR1 reads SNHLY; CDR2 reads FYNNEI. The CDR3 loop spans 13 amino acids. Unmatched junction bases numbered 5, after V lost 6 bases and J lost 4 bases. The CDR3 region has the DNA TGTGCCAGCAGACAGGGGTCGGCCACTGAAGCTTTCTTT. Translation gives CASRQGSATEAFF.

The chain recombines TRBV27 with TRBJ1-5, with a weak D call TRBD1 (5 bases). Germline assignment: CDR1 MNHEY and CDR2 SMNVEV (reference sequence). The CDR3 is 17 amino acids. V shed 0 bases and J shed 1 base, with 13 bases lying between them. CDR3 protein: CASSLSFRAGSNQPQHF. As DNA, the CDR3 is TGTGCCAGCAGTTTATCGTTCAGGGCCGGGAGCAATCAGCCCCAGCATTTT.

This clone was detected only a few times. The CDR3 sequence is CASSLNRRGYTF. For the CDR3, the DNA is TGTGCCAGCAGCTTGAACCGCAGAGGCTACACCTTC. J is TRBJ1-2 and V is TRBV5-6, with D unclear. The CDR3 is 12 amino acids. Germline V gene sequence: CDR1 SGHDT, CDR2 YYEEEE. V gave up 1 base and J gave up 8 bases, with 9 bases separating them.

This clone has more than one count but fewer than ten. The chain recombines TRBV4-3 with TRBJ1-1, with D perhaps TRBD1 (6 bases). Trimming cost V 4 bases and J 1 base, with 16 bases left between them. The CDR3 sequence is 16 residues long. Germline CDR1 reads LGHNA; CDR2 reads YSLEER. The CDR3 loop reads CASSRIIGQTNTEAFF. CDR3 DNA: TGCGCCAGCAGCCGTATAATAGGACAGACGAACACTGAAGCTTTCTTT.

The chain employs TRBV27 and TRBJ2-2; 14 bases fit TRBD2. Germline CDR1 MNHEY, CDR2 SMNVEV (reference sequence). With V trimmed by 1 base and J by 3 bases, 7 bases remained unmatched. This CDR3 is 19 amino acids long. CDR3 sequence (DNA): TGTGCCAGCAGTTTATTGGCGGGGGGACTAGCGGGAGACACCGGGGAGCTGTTTTTT. Translating gives CASSLLAGGLAGDTGELFF.

This sequence joins TRBV29-1 and TRBJ2-3, with 9 bases lining up with TRBD1. The CDR3 has 15 amino acids. CDR1 and CDR2 from the germline V gene are SQVTM and ANQGSEA. J gave up 6 bases and V 2 bases, and 9 bases lay outside the gene matches. CDR3 sequence reads: CSVEWDREGIDTQYF. The CDR3, as DNA: TGCAGCGTTGAATGGGACAGGGAAGGGATCGATACGCAGTATTTT.

The V gene is TRBV7-9, the J gene TRBJ2-3, with TRBD1 matching over 8 bases. This CDR3 spans 15 amino acids. CDR1 is SEHNR, CDR2 FQNEAQ, per germline (reference sequence). The ends lost 7 bases at V and 3 bases at J; junction bases unmatched: 9. CDR3 sequence: CASIPDRAQTDTQYF. Here the CDR3 DNA reads TGTGCCAGCATCCCGGACAGGGCCCAGACAGATACGCAGTATTTT. Full variable domain (remainder filled in from reference TRBV7-9 and TRBJ2-3): DTGVSQNPRHKITKRGQNVTFRCDPISEHNRLYWYRQTLGQGPEFLTYFQNEAQLEKSRLLSDRFSAERPKGSFSTLEIQRTEQGDSAMYLCASIPDRAQTDTQYFGPGTRLTVL.

The rearrangement uses TRBV7-2 and TRBJ2-3; 7 bases are a match to TRBD2. Trimming removed 4 bases from V and 0 bases from J; junction bases left unmatched: 7. This CDR3 is built from 16 residues. Per the germline V gene, CDR1 is SGHTA and CDR2 is FQGNSA. This CDR3 is CASSSASGASTDTQYF. The DNA of the CDR3 is TGTGCCAGCAGCTCTGCTAGCGGAGCTAGCACAGATACGCAGTATTTT.

CDR3 sequence reads: CASRGTGRAGGYTF. CDR3 DNA sequence: TGCGCCAGCAGAGGGACAGGTCGAGCGGGGGGCTACACCTTC. The chain recombines TRBV4-1 with TRBJ1-2, with TRBD1 identical over 8 bases. CDR1 is MGHRA and CDR2 is YSYEKL in the germline V gene. The CDR3 length is 14 residues. The J segment lost 8 bases and the V segment lost 6 bases, leaving 11 bases of the junction unmatched.

This clone was observed a few times. The chain uses TRBV10-3 and TRBJ2-1; D may be TRBD2 (5 bases). V dropped 2 bases and J dropped 0 bases, with 5 bases sitting between them. The germline V gene has CDR1 ENHRY and CDR2 SYGVKD. This CDR3 contains 14 residues. The CDR3 protein is CAISERGSYNEQFF. CDR3 sequence (DNA): TGTGCCATCAGTGAGCGGGGCTCCTACAATGAGCAGTTCTTC.

This clone was counted once. The rearrangement uses TRBV5-1 and TRBJ2-7; TRBD1 matches 9 bases. CDR1 and CDR2 (germline): SGHRS, YFSETQ. V shed 5 bases, J shed 4 bases, and the junction held 10 bases outside the gene matches. CDR3 length: 15 residues. The CDR3 here is CASRWGQGGQYEQYF. In DNA form, the CDR3 reads TGCGCCAGCAGATGGGGACAGGGAGGTCAGTACGAGCAGTACTTC.

The chain is built from TRBV5-1 and TRBJ1-1; possible D gene TRBD1, 5 bases. V was clipped by 0 bases and J by 6 bases, with 12 bases between them. CDR3 length equals 14 residues. CDR1 and CDR2 from the germline V gene are SGHRS and YFSETQ. The CDR3 DNA follows: TGCGCCAGCAGCTTGGCTGGGGCAGGGTCTGAAGCTTTCTTT. Residues: CASSLAGAGSEAFF. The full variable domain, its missing parts supplied by reference TRBV5-1 and TRBJ1-1, is KAGVTQTPRYLIKTRGQQVTLSCSPISGHRSVSWYQQTPGQGLQFLFEYFSETQRNKGNFPGRFSGRQFSNSRSEMNVSTLELGDSALYLCASSLAGAGSEAFFGQGTRLTVV.

The CDR3 protein is CASSSVGTGVTDTQYF. CDR3 DNA: TGTGCCAGTAGTTCCGTCGGGACAGGGGTCACAGATACGCAGTATTTT. V gene TRBV19 combines with J gene TRBJ2-3; 10 positions match TRBD1. The germline gives CDR1 LNHDA, CDR2 SQIVND (reference sequence). The J segment lost 2 bases and the V segment lost 5 bases, leaving 7 bases of the junction unmatched. The CDR3 runs to 16 residues. The variable domain in full, with the rest retrieved from reference TRBV19 and TRBJ2-3, is DGGITQSPKYLFRKEGQNVTLSCEQNLNHDAMYWYRQDPGQGLRLIYYSQIVNDFQKGDIAEGYSVSREKKESFPLTVTSAQKNPTAFYLCASSSVGTGVTDTQYFGPGTRLTVL.